The source of this T cell receptor beta chain is a study of blood T cell repertoires in COVID-19. Clinical history reported by participants formed the basis on which cohorts were assigned. Authors' analysis steps: Reference gene primer amplification gave estimated nucleated cell counts. TCRdb's table, derived via immunoSEQ multiplex PCR, lists solely in-frame clones and lacks some. V and J calls and clone size are as listed in that table; D and trimming were resolved from the DNA. The table records approximately 320,000 clones, about 92% of them present only once. Per germline, CDR1 SGHRS and CDR2 YFSETQ. V lost 0 bases and J 3 bases, leaving 15 bases between the germline ends. The CDR3 consists of 16 residues.

The chain has TRBV5-1 and TRBJ2-5, with D possibly being TRBD1 (6 bases). Specimen: PBMCs or T cells enriched from blood (not recorded which). The receptor was derived from a man aged 55 to 70 who had recovered from COVID-19. CDR3 nucleotide sequence: TGCGCCAGCAGCTTGGTAGCCGGGGCAGGGGAAGAGACCCAGTACTTC. Residues: CASSLVAGAGEETQYF.